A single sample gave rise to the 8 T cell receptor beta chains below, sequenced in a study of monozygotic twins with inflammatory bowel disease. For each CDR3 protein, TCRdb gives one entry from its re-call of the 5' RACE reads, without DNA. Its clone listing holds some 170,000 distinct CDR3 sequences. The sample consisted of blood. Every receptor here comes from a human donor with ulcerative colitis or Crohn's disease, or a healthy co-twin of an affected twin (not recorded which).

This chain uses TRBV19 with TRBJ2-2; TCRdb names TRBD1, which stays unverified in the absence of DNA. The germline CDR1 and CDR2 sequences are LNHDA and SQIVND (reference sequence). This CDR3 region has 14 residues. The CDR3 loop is CATRGGGRSGELFF.

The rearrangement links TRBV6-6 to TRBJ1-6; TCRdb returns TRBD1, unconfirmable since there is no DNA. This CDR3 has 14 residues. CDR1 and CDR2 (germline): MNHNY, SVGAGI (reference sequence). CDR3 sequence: CASSSGTGGSPLHF.

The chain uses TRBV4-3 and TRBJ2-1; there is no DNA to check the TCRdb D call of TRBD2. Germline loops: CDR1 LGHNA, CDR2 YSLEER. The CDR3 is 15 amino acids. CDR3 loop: CASSLGSLADHEQFF.

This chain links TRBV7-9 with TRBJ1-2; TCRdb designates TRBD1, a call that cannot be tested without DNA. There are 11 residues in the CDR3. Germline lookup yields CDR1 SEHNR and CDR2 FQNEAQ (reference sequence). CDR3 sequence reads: CASSLSGVGAF.

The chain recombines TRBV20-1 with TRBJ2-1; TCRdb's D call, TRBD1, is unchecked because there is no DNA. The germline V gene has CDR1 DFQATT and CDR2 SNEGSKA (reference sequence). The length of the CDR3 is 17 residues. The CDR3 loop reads CSAKPFTGTGGDNEQFF.

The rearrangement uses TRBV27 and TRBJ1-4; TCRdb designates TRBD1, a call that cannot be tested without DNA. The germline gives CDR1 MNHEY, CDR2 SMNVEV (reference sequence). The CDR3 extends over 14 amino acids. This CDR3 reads CASSLRDSNEKLFF.

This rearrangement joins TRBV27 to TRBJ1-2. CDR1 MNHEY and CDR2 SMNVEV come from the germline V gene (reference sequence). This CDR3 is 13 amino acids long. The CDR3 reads CASSLREEYGYTF.

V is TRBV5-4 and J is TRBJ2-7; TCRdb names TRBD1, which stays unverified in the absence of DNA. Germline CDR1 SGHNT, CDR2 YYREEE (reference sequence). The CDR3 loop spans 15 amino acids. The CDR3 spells CASSQPGRSTYEQYF.